This T cell receptor beta chain was sequenced for a study of beta chain features in type 1 diabetes. General observations from the study: Compared with healthy donors, patients appeared to share more similar naive, central memory and regulatory TCRB repertoires. The question of HLA type influencing TCRB rearrangement was one that remained unresolved here.

This clone was seen more than once but under ten times. Its antigen is not known. Investigators reverse transcribed all isolated RNA, so they sequenced expressed TCRB transcripts. Each sample of naive, central memory or regulatory T cells had, on average, about 3.6 million reads. This table comes from immunoSEQ multiplex PCR, and its TCRdb copy is limited to in-frame clones, with some not included. The sample holds more than 150,000 clones, just over 9% seen once. Unmatched junction bases numbered 21, after V lost 4 bases and J lost 2 bases. The CDR3 sequence is 21 residues long. CDR1 is SNHLY and CDR2 is FYNNEI in the germline V gene.

Sequencing used central memory CD4+ T cells from blood. This TCR was recovered from a young woman in good health. The rearrangement links TRBV2 to TRBJ2-3, with 10 bases identical to TRBD2. The CDR3 loop is CASSVTSGHRLQSRLTDTQYF. Here the CDR3 DNA reads TGTGCCAGCAGTGTGACTAGCGGGCACAGGCTTCAATCTCGCCTCACAGATACGCAGTATTTT.